Here is one TCR beta chain with its context. TCRdb's copy holds only in-frame clones and misses some; the assay was immunoSEQ multiplex PCR. The sample lists 55,000 to 75,000 clones; roughly 91% were seen once. CDR1 and CDR2 (germline): MNHEY, SMNVEV (reference sequence). The CDR3 is made up of 14 amino acids. Trimming took 6 bases from V and 4 from J; bases not matched to a gene: 6. This record belongs to a study of technical replicates of blood from a few donors. This chain joins TRBV27 and TRBJ1-5, with 7 nucleotides matching TRBD1. The clonotype was recovered from a human donor in good health. Some clones in this sample may be carry-over from other donors' samples. What was sequenced was PBMCs. The CDR3 loop is CASSMTGKNQPQHF. CDR3 coding DNA: TGTGCCAGCAGCATGACAGGGAAGAATCAGCCCCAGCATTTT.